This T cell receptor (beta chain) was sequenced in a study of T cells in Graves' hyperthyroidism and ophthalmopathy. V dropped 5 bases and J dropped 6 bases, with 14 bases sitting between them. Germline V lookup: CDR1 SGHTA, CDR2 FQGTGA. The CDR3 consists of 13 residues. This clonotype was counted a few times. RNA transcripts gave rise to amplified TCR beta CDR3 regions. The TCR CDR3 first-round RT-PCR relied on the HTBI primer set. TCRdb passed the multiplex PCR reads through MiXCR, listing each CDR3 protein once. The sample yields some 440,000 distinct CDR3 sequences, approximately 14% seen once. This receptor was identified in a woman between 18 and 30 years old with Graves' hyperthyroidism. Specimen: blood. V and J are TRBV7-3 and TRBJ2-7; no reliable D call. For the CDR3, the DNA is TGTGCCAGCAGCAACTCCCTGGTGAGCGAGCAGTACTTC. This encodes CASSNSLVSEQYF.